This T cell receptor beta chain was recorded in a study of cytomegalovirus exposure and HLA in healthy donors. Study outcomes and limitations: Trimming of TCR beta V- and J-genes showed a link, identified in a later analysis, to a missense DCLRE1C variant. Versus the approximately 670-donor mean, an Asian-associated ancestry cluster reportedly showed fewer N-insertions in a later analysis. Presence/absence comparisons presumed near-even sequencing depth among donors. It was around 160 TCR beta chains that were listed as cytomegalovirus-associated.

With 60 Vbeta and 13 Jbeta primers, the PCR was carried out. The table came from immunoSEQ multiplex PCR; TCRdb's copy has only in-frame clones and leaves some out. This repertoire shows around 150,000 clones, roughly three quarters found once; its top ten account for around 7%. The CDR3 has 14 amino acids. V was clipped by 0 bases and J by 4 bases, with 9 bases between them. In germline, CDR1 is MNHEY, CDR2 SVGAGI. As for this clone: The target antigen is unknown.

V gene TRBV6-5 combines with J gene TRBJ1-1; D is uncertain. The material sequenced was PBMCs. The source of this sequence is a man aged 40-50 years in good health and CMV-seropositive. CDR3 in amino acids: CASSYSSRITEAFF. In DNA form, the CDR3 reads TGTGCCAGCAGTTACTCGAGCAGGATCACTGAAGCTTTCTTT.